Included here is one T cell receptor (beta chain) sequence, with context. The sample belongs to a study of blood T cell repertoires in COVID-19. Study in general: Nucleic acid was either cDNA or gDNA, and it came from T cells, B-cell-depleted T cells, or PBMCs.

V lost 5 bases, J lost 3 bases, and 7 bases stayed unmatched. Germline CDR1 and CDR2: MDHEN and SYDVKM. This CDR3 has 14 residues. Participants came from about two dozen US areas, aged about 18 to 100 years. Allocation to cohorts depended on clinical history reported by the participants. As originally analysed: Estimates of nucleated cell counts were drawn from the amplification of reference gene primers. Generated by immunoSEQ multiplex PCR, the TCRdb table keeps only in-frame clones and is missing some. V, J and clone size are those of that table, while D and trimming were read from the DNA. The sample comprises hundreds of thousands of clones, 90% of which are singletons, and around 1.7% rests with the top ten.

The rearrangement links TRBV28 to TRBJ2-7, with 7 positions matching TRBD1. Material for sequencing was PBMCs or T cells enriched from blood (not recorded which). This clonotype was sampled from a young woman with acute COVID-19. The CDR3 is CASSVGGRLYEQYF. The CDR3, as DNA: TGTGCCAGCAGTGTAGGGGGCAGACTCTACGAGCAGTACTTC.